The sequence of this TCR beta chain was determined in a study of CD8 T cells in Susac syndrome. At the level of the study: Active disease was present in about 6 of the sequenced Susac syndrome patients, whereas eight or nine of them were in remission.

The CDR3 sequence is 13 residues long. Germline CDR1 SGHTA, CDR2 FQGNSA. Trimming removed 0 bases from V and 6 bases from J, with 9 bases in between. TEMRA cells were enriched by FACS, while CD8+ and CD4+ T cells were obtained through a negative isolation that was performed magnetically. When the RNA was reverse transcribed, random hexamers were used with an input of roughly 0.45 to 1 ug. TCRdb passed the immunoSEQ multiplex PCR reads through MiXCR, listing each CDR3 protein once. Of about 140,000 distinct CDR3 sequences in the sample, more than 85% were seen once. This clonotype was sampled from a human donor with Susac syndrome. This sequence joins TRBV7-2 and TRBJ2-7, with unresolved D. The sequenced sample consisted of CD4+ T cells from PBMCs. Here the CDR3 DNA reads TGTGCCAGCAGCTTAGCGGGTGGCTTCGAGCAGTACTTC. The encoded protein is CASSLAGGFEQYF.